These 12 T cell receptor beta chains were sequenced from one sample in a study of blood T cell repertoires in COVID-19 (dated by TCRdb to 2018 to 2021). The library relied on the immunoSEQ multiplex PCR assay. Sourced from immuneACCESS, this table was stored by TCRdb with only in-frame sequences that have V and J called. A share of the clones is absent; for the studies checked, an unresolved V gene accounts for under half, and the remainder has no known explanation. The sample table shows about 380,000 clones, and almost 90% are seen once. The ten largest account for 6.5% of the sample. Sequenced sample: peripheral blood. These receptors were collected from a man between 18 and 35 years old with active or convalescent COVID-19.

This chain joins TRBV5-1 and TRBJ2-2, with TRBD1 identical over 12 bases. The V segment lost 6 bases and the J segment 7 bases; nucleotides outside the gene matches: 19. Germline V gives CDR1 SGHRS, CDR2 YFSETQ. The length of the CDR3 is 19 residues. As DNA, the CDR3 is TGCGCCAGCATCAACTTTTGGGACAGGGGGCCGAATTTTGGCGGGGAGCTGTTTTTT. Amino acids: CASINFWDRGPNFGGELFF.

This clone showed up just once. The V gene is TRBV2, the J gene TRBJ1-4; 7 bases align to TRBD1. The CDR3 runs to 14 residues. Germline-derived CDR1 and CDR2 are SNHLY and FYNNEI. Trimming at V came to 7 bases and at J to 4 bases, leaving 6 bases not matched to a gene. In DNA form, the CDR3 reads TGTGCCAGCACTCGGGACAGTCTTAATGAAAAACTGTTTTTT. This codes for CASTRDSLNEKLFF.

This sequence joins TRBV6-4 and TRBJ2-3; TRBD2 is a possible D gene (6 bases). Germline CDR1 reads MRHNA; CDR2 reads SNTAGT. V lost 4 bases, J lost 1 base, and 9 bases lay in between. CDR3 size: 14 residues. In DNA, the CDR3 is TGTGCCAGCAGTGCTACGGGGGGCACAGATACGCAGTATTTT. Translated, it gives CASSATGGTDTQYF.

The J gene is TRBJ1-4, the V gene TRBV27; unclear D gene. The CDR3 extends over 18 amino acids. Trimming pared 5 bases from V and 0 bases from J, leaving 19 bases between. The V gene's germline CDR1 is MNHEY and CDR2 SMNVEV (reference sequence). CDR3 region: CASSSLQARLATNEKLFF. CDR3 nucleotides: TGTGCCAGCAGTAGTCTGCAAGCTCGACTCGCAACTAATGAAAAACTGTTTTTT.

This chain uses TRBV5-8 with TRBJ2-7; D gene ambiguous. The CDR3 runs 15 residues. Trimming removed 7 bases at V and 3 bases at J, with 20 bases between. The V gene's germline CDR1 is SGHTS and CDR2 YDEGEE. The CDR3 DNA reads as TGTGCCAGCCCCCGTACAGTTCCCTTTGGCTACGAGCAGTACTTC. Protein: CASPRTVPFGYEQYF.

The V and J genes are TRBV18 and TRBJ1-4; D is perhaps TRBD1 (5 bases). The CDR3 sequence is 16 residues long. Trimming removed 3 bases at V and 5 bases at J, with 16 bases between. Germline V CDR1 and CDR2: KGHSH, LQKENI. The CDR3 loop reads CASSPEMAAGNEKLFF. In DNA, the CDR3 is TGTGCCAGCTCACCGGAGATGGCGGCAGGGAATGAAAAACTGTTTTTT.

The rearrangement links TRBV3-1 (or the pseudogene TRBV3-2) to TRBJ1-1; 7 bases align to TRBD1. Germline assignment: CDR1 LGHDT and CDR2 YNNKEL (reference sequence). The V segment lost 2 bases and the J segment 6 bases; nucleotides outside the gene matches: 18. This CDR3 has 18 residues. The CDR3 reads CASSQTNPYRQGIAEAFF. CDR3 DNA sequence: TGTGCCAGCAGCCAAACAAACCCATATCGACAGGGAATAGCTGAAGCTTTCTTT.

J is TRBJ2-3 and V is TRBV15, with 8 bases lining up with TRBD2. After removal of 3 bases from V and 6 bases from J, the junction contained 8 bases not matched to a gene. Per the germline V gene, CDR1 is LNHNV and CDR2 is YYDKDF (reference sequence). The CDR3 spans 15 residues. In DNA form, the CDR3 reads TGTGCCACCAGCAGCGTAGCGGGACCTAGGGATACGCAGTATTTT. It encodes CATSSVAGPRDTQYF.

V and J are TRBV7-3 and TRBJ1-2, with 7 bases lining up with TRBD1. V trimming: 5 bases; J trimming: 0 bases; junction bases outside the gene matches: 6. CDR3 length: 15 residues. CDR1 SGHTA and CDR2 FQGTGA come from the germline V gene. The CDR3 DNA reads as TGTGCCAGCAGCCCCAACAGGGGTACTAACTATGGCTACACCTTC. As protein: CASSPNRGTNYGYTF.

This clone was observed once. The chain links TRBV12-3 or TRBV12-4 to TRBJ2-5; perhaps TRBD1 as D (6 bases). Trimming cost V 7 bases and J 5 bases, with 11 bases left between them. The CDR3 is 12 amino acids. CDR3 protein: CASTGVYETQYF. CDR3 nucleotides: TGTGCCAGCACAGGGGTGTATGAGACCCAGTACTTC.

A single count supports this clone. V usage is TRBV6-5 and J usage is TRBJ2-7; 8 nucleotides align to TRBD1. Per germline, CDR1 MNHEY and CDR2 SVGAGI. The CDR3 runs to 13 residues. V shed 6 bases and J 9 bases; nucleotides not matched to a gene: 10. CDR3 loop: CASRIRQGLGQYF. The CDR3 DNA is TGTGCCAGCAGGATACGACAGGGGCTAGGGCAGTACTTC.

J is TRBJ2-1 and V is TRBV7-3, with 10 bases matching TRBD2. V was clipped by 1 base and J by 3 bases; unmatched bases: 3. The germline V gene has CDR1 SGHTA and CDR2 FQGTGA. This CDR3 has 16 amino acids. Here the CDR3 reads CASSLMASGSYNEQFF. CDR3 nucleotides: TGTGCCAGCAGCTTAATGGCTAGCGGGAGCTACAATGAGCAGTTCTTC.